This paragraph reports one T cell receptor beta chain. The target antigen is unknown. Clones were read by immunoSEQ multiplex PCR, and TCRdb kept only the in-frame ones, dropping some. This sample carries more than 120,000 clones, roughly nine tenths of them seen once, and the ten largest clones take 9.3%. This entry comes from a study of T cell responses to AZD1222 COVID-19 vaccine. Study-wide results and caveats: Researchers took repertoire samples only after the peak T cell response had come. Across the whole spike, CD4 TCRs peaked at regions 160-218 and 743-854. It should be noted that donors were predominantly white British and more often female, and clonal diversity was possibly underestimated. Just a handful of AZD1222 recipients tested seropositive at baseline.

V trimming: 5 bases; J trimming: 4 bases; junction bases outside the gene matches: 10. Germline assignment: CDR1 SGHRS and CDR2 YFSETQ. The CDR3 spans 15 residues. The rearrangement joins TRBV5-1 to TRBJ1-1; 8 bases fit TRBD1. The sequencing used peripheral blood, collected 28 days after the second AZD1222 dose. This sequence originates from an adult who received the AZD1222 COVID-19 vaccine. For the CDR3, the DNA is TGCGCCAGCAGACAGGGGGATGGCTGGGTCACTGAAGCTTTCTTT. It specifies CASRQGDGWVTEAFF.